This TCR beta chain was found in a study of cytomegalovirus exposure and HLA in healthy donors. Study details: A previous analysis identified 95 million to 140 million unique TCR beta sequences derived from roughly 190 million T cells.

V dropped 0 bases and J dropped 3; count of bases not matched to a gene: 0. Germline values: CDR1 MNHEY, CDR2 SMNVEV (reference sequence). The CDR3 runs to 14 residues. Concerning this clone itself: The antigen is not known.

Primers: 60 Vbeta forward and 13 Jbeta reverse. The table came from immunoSEQ multiplex PCR; TCRdb's copy has only in-frame clones and leaves some out. The sample lists about 140,000 clones; 80% were seen once. General study findings and limits: Rarity held for most TCR sequences, but there were some public TCRs that occurred in many donors.

The chain employs TRBV27 and TRBJ2-7, with 9 bases matching TRBD1. Sample: PBMCs. This sequence originates from a man between 25 and 39 years old in good health and CMV-seronegative. CDR3 sequence reads: CASSLSTGGYEQYF. CDR3 coding DNA: TGTGCCAGCAGTTTATCGACAGGGGGCTACGAGCAGTACTTC.